The 17 T cell receptor beta chains below were found in one sample sequenced in a study of cytomegalovirus exposure and HLA in healthy donors. The primer mix had 60 Vbeta and 13 Jbeta primers. The data were produced by immunoSEQ multiplex PCR, yet TCRdb's version contains in-frame clones alone and is incomplete. The sample holds about 110,000 clones, under 90% seen once. Sample: PBMCs. These receptors were obtained from a woman aged 30 to 39 in good health and CMV-seronegative.

V gene TRBV11-2 combines with J gene TRBJ2-5, with 10 bases identical to TRBD2. The J call is uncertain, as TRBJ2-7 better fits the DNA end. This CDR3 spans 15 amino acids. Germline lookup yields CDR1 SGHAT and CDR2 FQNNGV. The CDR3, as DNA: TGTGCCAGCAGCGAGCGGGAGGGCCTCTTCCACGAGCAGTACTTC. This translates into CASSEREGLFHEQYF.

The V call is TRBV19, the J call TRBJ2-3, with D possibly TRBD1 on 6 matching bases. Trimming pared 3 bases from V and 2 bases from J, leaving 12 bases between. CDR3 length: 15 amino acids. Germline loops: CDR1 LNHDA, CDR2 SQIVND (reference sequence). CDR3: CASSIQTGYTDTQYF. CDR3 sequence (DNA): TGTGCCAGTAGTATCCAGACAGGCTACACAGATACGCAGTATTTT.

About this clone: At the DNA level, this CDR3 is encoded by other sequences in the same sample as well. This chain links TRBV9 with TRBJ2-3; possible D gene TRBD1, 5 bases. V was cut by 4 bases and J by 5 bases, with 5 bases left in between. The germline gives CDR1 SGDLS, CDR2 YYNGEE. This CDR3 is built from 11 residues. Written as DNA, the CDR3 is TGTGCCAGCAGCAGGGGAGATACGCAGTATTTT. Translated: CASSRGDTQYF.

The chain carries TRBV7-9 and TRBJ1-1; D is unclear. Trimming shortened V by 7 bases and J by 0 bases, and 12 bases separated the two germline ends. Germline loops: CDR1 SEHNR, CDR2 FQNEAQ (reference sequence). This CDR3 is 14 amino acids long. The CDR3 loop is CASTEPVLNTEAFF. The CDR3 DNA sequence: TGTGCCAGCACCGAGCCGGTACTGAACACTGAAGCTTTCTTT.

The chain links TRBV5-5 to TRBJ2-7, with 9 bases lining up with TRBD1. V was pared by 4 bases and J by 5 bases, with 7 bases of the junction left unmatched. The CDR3 covers 14 residues. Germline V gives CDR1 SGHKS, CDR2 YYEKEE (reference sequence). CDR3 region: CASSRGTGSDEQYF. CDR3 nucleotides: TGTGCCAGCAGCCGCGGGACAGGGAGTGACGAGCAGTACTTC. Variable domain in full (rest from reference TRBV5-5 and TRBJ2-7): DAGVTQSPTHLIKTRGQQVTLRCSPISGHKSVSWYQQVLGQGPQFIFQYYEKEERGRGNFPDRFSARQFPNYSSELNVNALLLGDSALYLCASSRGTGSDEQYFGPGTRLTVT.

The V call is TRBV6-1, the J call TRBJ1-5; D ambiguous. V lost 2 bases, J lost 11 bases, and 13 bases lay in between. The CDR3 has 13 amino acids. CDR1 and CDR2 from the germline V gene are MNHNS and SASEGT. DNA of the CDR3: TGTGCCAGCAGTGAAAGTTCGACAATAGCCCAGCATTTT. Translating gives CASSESSTIAQHF.

J is TRBJ2-1 and V is TRBV18; D is uncertain. Trimming pared 3 bases from V and 9 bases from J, leaving 15 bases between. The CDR3 has 14 residues. The V gene's germline CDR1 is KGHSH and CDR2 LQKENI. The CDR3 protein is CASSPESGSTEQFF. The CDR3 DNA follows: TGTGCCAGCTCACCCGAATCGGGTAGCACTGAGCAGTTCTTC.

This clone was observed once. The V and J genes are TRBV5-1 and TRBJ2-1; D might be TRBD2 (6 bases). The germline V gene encodes CDR1 SGHRS and CDR2 YFSETQ. The CDR3 is made up of 15 amino acids. V lost 3 bases to trimming and J lost 3 bases, with 13 bases between them. The CDR3 DNA reads TGCGCCAGCAGCTCTCTACCGGGAGTCTACAATGAGCAGTTCTTC. Translating it yields CASSSLPGVYNEQFF.

The CDR3 here is CAISPDRGPYNEQFF. The DNA for the CDR3 is TGTGCCATCAGTCCGGACAGGGGACCCTACAATGAGCAGTTCTTC. The V call is TRBV10-3, the J call TRBJ2-1; TRBD1 aligns across 9 bases. Per the germline V gene, CDR1 is ENHRY and CDR2 is SYGVKD. This CDR3 spans 15 amino acids. The J segment lost 2 bases and the V segment lost 5 bases, leaving 4 bases of the junction unmatched.

This clone was seen just once. The V gene is TRBV6-5, the J gene TRBJ2-3, with 7 bases fitting TRBD2. This CDR3 has 15 amino acids. Unmatched junction bases numbered 9, after V lost 0 bases and J lost 9 bases. Germline CDR1 reads MNHEY; CDR2 reads SVGAGI. Here the CDR3 DNA reads TGTGCCAGCAGTTACTCAAGGACTAGGGAAAAAACGCAGTATTTT. Amino acids: CASSYSRTREKTQYF.

V gene TRBV30 combines with J gene TRBJ1-2, with D tentatively TRBD1 (5 bases). This CDR3 has 13 amino acids. Trimming took off 2 bases at V and 2 bases at J, with 9 bases between the two ends. CDR1 and CDR2 (germline): GTSNPN, SVGIG (reference sequence). The CDR3 is CAWSPAGNYGYTF. The CDR3 DNA is TGTGCCTGGAGTCCTGCAGGGAACTATGGCTACACCTTC. The full variable domain, rest sourced from reference TRBV30 and TRBJ1-2, is SQTIHQWPATLVQPVGSPLSLECTVEGTSNPNLYWYRQAAGRGLQLLFYSVGIGQISSEVPQNLSASRPQDRQFILSSKKLLLSDSGFYLCAWSPAGNYGYTFGSGTRLTVV.

V usage is TRBV19 and J usage is TRBJ2-7; tentative D call: TRBD1 (5 bases). The ends were cut back, 1 base at V and 3 bases at J, with 10 bases in the middle. Germline V gene data show CDR1 as LNHDA and CDR2 as SQIVND (reference sequence). The CDR3 has 14 residues. CDR3 coding DNA: TGTGCCAGTAGTATAGGGCAGGGCGGCTACGAGCAGTACTTC. Translated, it gives CASSIGQGGYEQYF.

V and J are TRBV7-2 and TRBJ2-7; TRBD2 matches at 12 bases. V was clipped by 5 bases and J by 2 bases; unmatched bases: 7. The CDR3 spans 16 residues. Germline CDR1 SGHTA, CDR2 FQGNSA. This CDR3 is CASSNGLAGPPYEQYF. In DNA form, the CDR3 reads TGTGCCAGCAGCAACGGACTAGCGGGGCCACCCTACGAGCAGTACTTC.

The rearrangement joins TRBV4-3 to TRBJ2-2; perhaps TRBD1 as D (5 bases). V was trimmed by 3 bases and J by 1 base, leaving 6 bases between them. The germline CDR1 and CDR2 sequences are LGHNA and YSLEER. The CDR3 has 14 amino acids. DNA of the CDR3: TGCGCCAGCAGCCATGGACAGAACACCGGGGAGCTGTTTTTT. Amino acids: CASSHGQNTGELFF.

CDR3 region: CASSLFEGDSYEQYF. CDR3 DNA sequence: TGTGCCAGCAGCCTTTTCGAGGGGGACTCCTACGAGCAGTACTTC. The gene calls are TRBV6-5 and TRBJ2-7; the D gene is possibly TRBD1 (6 bases). V was trimmed by 6 bases and J by 0 bases, leaving 15 bases between them. CDR1 MNHEY and CDR2 SVGAGI come from the germline V gene. The length of the CDR3 is 15 residues.

This clone was recorded once. The rearrangement links TRBV19 to TRBJ2-1; 8 nucleotides match TRBD2. V gave up 5 bases and J gave up 2 bases; unmatched junction bases: 14. This CDR3 is built from 18 residues. Germline CDR1 is LNHDA and CDR2 is SQIVND (reference sequence). The CDR3 bases are TGTGCCAGTAGTGAGGGACTAGGTCGAAGCCTTACCTACAATGAGCAGTTCTTC. Amino acid sequence: CASSEGLGRSLTYNEQFF.

The chain joins TRBV10-1 to TRBJ2-3; TRBD2 matches at 11 bases. Germline CDR1 and CDR2: WNHNN and SYGVQD (reference sequence). The V segment lost 7 bases and the J segment 6 bases; nucleotides outside the gene matches: 3. The CDR3 contains 13 residues. The CDR3 nucleotides read TGCGCCAGCAAGGCTAGCGGGAGGGATACGCAGTATTTT. It is translated as CASKASGRDTQYF.